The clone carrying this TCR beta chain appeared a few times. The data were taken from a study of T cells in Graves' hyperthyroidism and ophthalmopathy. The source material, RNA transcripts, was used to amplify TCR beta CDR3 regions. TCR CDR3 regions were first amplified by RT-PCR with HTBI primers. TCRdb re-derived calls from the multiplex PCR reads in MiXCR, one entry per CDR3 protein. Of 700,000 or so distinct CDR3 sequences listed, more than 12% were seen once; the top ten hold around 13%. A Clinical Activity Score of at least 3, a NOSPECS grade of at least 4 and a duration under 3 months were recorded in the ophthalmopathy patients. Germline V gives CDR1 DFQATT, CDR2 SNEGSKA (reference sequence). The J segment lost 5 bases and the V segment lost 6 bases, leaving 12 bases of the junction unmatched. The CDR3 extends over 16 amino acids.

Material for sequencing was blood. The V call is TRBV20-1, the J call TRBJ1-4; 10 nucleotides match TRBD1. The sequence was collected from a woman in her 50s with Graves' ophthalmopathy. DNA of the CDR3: TGCAGTGCCACCCCCGGGACAGGGGCCCTCAATGAAAAACTGTTTTTT. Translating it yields CSATPGTGALNEKLFF.